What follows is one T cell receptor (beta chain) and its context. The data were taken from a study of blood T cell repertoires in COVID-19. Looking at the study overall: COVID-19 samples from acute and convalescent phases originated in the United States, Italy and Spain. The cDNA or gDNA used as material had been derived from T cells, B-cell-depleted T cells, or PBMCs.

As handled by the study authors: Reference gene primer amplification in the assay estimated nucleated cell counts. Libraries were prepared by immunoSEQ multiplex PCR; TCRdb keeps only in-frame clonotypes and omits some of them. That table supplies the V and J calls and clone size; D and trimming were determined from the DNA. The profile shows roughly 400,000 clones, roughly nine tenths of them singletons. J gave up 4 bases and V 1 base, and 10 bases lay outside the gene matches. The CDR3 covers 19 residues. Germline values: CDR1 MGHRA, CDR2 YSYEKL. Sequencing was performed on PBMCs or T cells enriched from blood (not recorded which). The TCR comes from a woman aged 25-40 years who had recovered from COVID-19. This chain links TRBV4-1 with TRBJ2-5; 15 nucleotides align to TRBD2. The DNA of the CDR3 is TGCGCCAGCAGCCAAGGAGGACTAGCGGGAGGGCCCTCGCTAGAGACCCAGTACTTC. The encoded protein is CASSQGGLAGGPSLETQYF.